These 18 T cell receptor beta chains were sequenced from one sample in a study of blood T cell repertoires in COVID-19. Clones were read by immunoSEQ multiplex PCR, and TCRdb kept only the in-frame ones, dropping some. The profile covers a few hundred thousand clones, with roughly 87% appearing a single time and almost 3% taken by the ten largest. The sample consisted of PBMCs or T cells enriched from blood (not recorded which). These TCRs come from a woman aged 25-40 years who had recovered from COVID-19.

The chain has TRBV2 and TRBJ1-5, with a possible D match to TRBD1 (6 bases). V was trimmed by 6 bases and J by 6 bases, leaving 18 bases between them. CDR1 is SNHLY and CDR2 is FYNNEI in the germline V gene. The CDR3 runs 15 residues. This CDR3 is CASSPQGLDSQPQHF. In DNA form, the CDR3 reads TGTGCCAGCAGCCCCCAGGGGCTCGATAGTCAGCCCCAGCATTTT.

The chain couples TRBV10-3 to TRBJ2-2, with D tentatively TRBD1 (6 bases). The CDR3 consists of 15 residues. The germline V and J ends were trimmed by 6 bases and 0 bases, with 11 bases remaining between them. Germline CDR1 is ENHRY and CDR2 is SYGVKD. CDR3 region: CAISLTGPNTGELFF. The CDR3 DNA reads TGTGCCATCAGCCTAACAGGGCCGAACACCGGGGAGCTGTTTTTT.

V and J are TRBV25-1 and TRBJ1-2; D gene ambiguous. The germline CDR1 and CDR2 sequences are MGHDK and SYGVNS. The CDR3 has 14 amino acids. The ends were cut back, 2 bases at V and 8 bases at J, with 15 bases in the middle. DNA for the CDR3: TGTGCCAGCAGTGAAGGGGAGGGATATAGGGGCTACACCTTC. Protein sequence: CASSEGEGYRGYTF.

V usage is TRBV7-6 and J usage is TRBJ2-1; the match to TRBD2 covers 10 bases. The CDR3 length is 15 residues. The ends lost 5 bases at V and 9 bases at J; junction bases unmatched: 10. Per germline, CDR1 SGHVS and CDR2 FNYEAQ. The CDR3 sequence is CASSPHSGGWVEQFF. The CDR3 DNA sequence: TGTGCCAGCAGCCCCCATAGCGGGGGGTGGGTTGAGCAGTTCTTC.

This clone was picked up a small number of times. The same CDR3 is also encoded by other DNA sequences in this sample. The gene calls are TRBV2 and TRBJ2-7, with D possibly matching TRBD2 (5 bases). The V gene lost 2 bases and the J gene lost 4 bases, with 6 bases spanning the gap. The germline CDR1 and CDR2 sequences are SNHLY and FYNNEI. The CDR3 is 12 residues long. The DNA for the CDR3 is TGTGCCAGCAGTGAACGCGGGTACGAGCAGTACTTC. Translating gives CASSERGYEQYF.

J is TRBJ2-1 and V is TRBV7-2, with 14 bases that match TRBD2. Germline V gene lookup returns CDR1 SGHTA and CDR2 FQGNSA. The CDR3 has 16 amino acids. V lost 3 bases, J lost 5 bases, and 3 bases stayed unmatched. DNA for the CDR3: TGTGCCAGCAGCTTCCAGGGACTAGCGGGGGACAATGAGCAGTTCTTC. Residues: CASSFQGLAGDNEQFF.

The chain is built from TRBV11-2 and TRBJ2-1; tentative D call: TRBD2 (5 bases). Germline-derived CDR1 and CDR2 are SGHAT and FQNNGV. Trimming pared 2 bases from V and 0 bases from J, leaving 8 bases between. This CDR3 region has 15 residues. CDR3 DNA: TGTGCCAGCAGCTTAAGCGGATCCTCCTACAATGAGCAGTTCTTC. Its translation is CASSLSGSSYNEQFF.

The CDR3 nucleotides are TGTGCCAGCAGCCCAGGACTAGCGTTCCCCTACGAGCAGTACTTC. It is translated as CASSPGLAFPYEQYF. This chain uses TRBV13 with TRBJ2-7, with 9 positions matching TRBD2. The length of the CDR3 is 15 residues. Looked up from germline, CDR1 is PRHDT and CDR2 is FYEKMQ (reference sequence). The ends lost 5 bases at V and 2 bases at J; junction bases unmatched: 7. Full variable domain (remainder filled in from reference TRBV13 and TRBJ2-7): AAGVIQSPRHLIKEKRETATLKCYPIPRHDTVYWYQQGPGQDPQFLISFYEKMQSDKGSIPDRFSAQQFSDYHSELNMSSLELGDSALYFCASSPGLAFPYEQYFGPGTRLTVT.

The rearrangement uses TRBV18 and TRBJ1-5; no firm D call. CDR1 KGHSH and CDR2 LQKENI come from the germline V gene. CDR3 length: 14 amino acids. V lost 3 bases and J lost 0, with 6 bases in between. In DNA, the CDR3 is TGTGCCAGCTCACCGGAGGATAGCAATCAGCCCCAGCATTTT. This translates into CASSPEDSNQPQHF.

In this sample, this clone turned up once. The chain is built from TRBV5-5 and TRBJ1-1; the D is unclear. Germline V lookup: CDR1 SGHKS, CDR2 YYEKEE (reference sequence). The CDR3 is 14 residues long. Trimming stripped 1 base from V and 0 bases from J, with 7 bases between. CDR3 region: CASSLSGMNTEAFF. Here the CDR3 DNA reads TGTGCCAGCAGCTTGTCAGGAATGAACACTGAAGCTTTCTTT.

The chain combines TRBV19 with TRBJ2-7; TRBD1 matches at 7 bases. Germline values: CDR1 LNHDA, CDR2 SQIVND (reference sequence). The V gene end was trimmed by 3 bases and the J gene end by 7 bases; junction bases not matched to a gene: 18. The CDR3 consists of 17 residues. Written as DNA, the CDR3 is TGTGCCAGTAGTATTACCCCACTCGGGACAGTAATCCAGGAGCAGTACTTC. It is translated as CASSITPLGTVIQEQYF. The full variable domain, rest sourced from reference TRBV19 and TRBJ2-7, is DGGITQSPKYLFRKEGQNVTLSCEQNLNHDAMYWYRQDPGQGLRLIYYSQIVNDFQKGDIAEGYSVSREKKESFPLTVTSAQKNPTAFYLCASSITPLGTVIQEQYFGPGTRLTVT.

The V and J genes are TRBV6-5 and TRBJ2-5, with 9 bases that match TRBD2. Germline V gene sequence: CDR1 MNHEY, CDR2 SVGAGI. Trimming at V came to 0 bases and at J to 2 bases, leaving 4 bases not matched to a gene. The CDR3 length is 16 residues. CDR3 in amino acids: CASSYSRGGDQETQYF. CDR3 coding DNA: TGTGCCAGCAGTTACTCACGCGGGGGGGATCAAGAGACCCAGTACTTC.

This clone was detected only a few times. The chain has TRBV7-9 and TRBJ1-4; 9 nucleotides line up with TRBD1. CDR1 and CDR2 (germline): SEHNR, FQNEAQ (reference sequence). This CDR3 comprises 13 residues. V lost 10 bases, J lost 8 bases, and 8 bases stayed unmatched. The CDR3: CATPGQGGEKLFF. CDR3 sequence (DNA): TGTGCCACCCCGGGACAGGGTGGCGAAAAACTGTTTTTT.

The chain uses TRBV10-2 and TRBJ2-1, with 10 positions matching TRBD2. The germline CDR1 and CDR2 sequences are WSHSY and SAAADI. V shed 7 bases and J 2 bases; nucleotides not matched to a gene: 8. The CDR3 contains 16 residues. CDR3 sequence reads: CASTGGAGGPYNEQFF. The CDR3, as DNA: TGCGCCAGCACCGGGGGAGCGGGAGGGCCCTACAATGAGCAGTTCTTC.

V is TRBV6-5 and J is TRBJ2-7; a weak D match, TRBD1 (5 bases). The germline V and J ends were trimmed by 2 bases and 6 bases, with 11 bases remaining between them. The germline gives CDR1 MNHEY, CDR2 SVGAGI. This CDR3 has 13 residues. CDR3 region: CASSYVQGGEQYF. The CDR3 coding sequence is TGTGCCAGCAGTTACGTCCAGGGTGGCGAGCAGTACTTC.

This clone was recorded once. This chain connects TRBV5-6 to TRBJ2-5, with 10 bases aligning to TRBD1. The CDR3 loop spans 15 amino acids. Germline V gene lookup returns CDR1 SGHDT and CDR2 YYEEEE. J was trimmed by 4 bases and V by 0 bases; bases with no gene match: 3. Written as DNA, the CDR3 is TGTGCCAGCAGCTTGGGACAGGGGGCAGGAGAGACCCAGTACTTC. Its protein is CASSLGQGAGETQYF.

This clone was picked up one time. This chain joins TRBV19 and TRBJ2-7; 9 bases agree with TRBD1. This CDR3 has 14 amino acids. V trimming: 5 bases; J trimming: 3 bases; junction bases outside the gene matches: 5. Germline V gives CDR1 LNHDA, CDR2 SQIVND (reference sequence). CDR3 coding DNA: TGTGCCAGTAGTCCGGGACAGGGTCTCTACGAGCAGTACTTC. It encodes CASSPGQGLYEQYF.

As DNA, the CDR3 is TGTGCCAGCAGCGTCACATCCGAAGGGGACACTGAAGCTTTCTTT. As protein: CASSVTSEGDTEAFF. The chain joins TRBV9 to TRBJ1-1; maybe TRBD1 (5 bases). The CDR3 sequence is 15 residues long. The V end was cut by 2 bases, the J end by 3 bases, with 14 bases between. Germline V gives CDR1 SGDLS, CDR2 YYNGEE.